Reported below is one T cell receptor (beta chain). The clone's antigen remains unknown. No clone much larger than this one lies a single base away; base qualities are absent. This record belongs to a study of T cell responses to AZD1222 COVID-19 vaccine (TCRdb year 2021). For context, the study as a whole: A total of about 240 trial participants underwent TCR sequencing, of whom about 200 received two doses of AZD1222 and some 25 received two doses of the MenACWY control vaccine. Trial participants were enrolled by age into subgroups of 18-55, 56-69 and 70-plus years, and about 150, 27 and 61 TCR-sequenced participants, respectively, were included in these subgroups.

V and J are truncated by 8 bases and 7 bases respectively, leaving an intervening sequence of 17 bases. Including the terminal cysteine and phenylalanine, the CDR3 comprises 13 residues. Left in the record is the CDR3 DNA by itself, 39 bases read in frame from the first base. From the germline V gene, CDR1 is MDHEN and CDR2 is SYDVKM. The CDR3 regions of human TCRbeta chains were analyzed by immunosequencing. From the authors' description of their analysis: TCRs in the repertoires were compared against a reference library of SARS-CoV-2-specific TCRs that had been generated with the MIRA antigen-specificity platform. Breadth meant the fraction of unique TCRs that were SARS-CoV-2-associated, whereas depth meant the fraction of total T cells that were SARS-CoV-2-associated. Each spike-specific TCR was assigned to its reactive spike region and to a CD4 or CD8 class using the MIRA data. Log10-transformed breadth and depth values were compared by one-way ANOVA with Sidak's multiple comparisons tests. TCRdb mirrors the immuneACCESS table, restricted to in-frame sequences. Some clones are absent from its copies; in checked studies, under half trace to an unresolved V gene, and the reason for the others is unknown. That table furnishes V, J and clone size, whereas the DNA furnished D and trimming. Present in this sample are fewer than 200,000 clones, around 89% of which were seen just once. The top ten hold roughly 4% of the sample.

This sample's time point label indicates: about 28 days (+/-7) after the second vaccine dose. Sample treatment or condition, as interpreted from the label and publication: meningococcal conjugate vaccine given as trial control. Vaccinee samples came from UK trials COV001 and COV002, including a single-blind randomized controlled phase 2/3 trial of AZD1222 (ChAdOx1 nCoV-19) in healthy adults. For TCRbeta chain sequencing, PBMC samples were collected from trial participants at day 0 and at day 28 after the second dose. Results and caveats for the whole study, not just this receptor: Conclusions about previously exposed vaccinees were limited because only five to seven AZD1222 recipients were SARS-CoV-2 seropositive at baseline. The whole spike protein was spanned by vaccine-associated CD4 TCRs, and dominant responses were seen in regions 160-218 and 743-854. No day 14 peak-response samples were available, so repertoires were characterized only after the peak T cell response. After two AZD1222 doses, spike-specific TCR breadth and depth were significantly higher than at day 0 and than in MenACWY recipients. The 56-69-year group was small, and its depth increase did not reach significance, likely because of low power. Participants were mostly white British, with more females than males. The authors suggested clonal diversity may have been underestimated. Reportedly, almost half of the unique spike-specific TCRs recognized epitopes lying outside the regions that are mutated in the B.1.351 and B.1.1.7 variants.

This sequence originates from an adult who received the MenACWY meningococcal vaccine as a control. This sample comprised peripheral blood, obtained 28 days after the second dose of the MenACWY control vaccine. This sequence uses TRBV28 and TRBJ1-2, and possibly TRBD1, on 5 matching bases. The nucleotide sequence reads TGTGCCAGCTACGTAGGGGAAAGCGGTGGCTACACCTTC. Translated, it reads CASYVGESGGYTF.